This T cell receptor (beta chain) stems from a study of T cells in Graves' hyperthyroidism and ophthalmopathy. Researchers amplified the TCR beta CDR3 regions from RNA transcripts. Using the HTBI primer set, a first-round RT-PCR was run on the TCR CDR3. TCRdb recomputed calls from the multiplex PCR reads with MiXCR, one row per CDR3 protein. The sample includes just under 750,000 distinct CDR3 sequences, approximately 40% seen only once; the top ten take around 31%. The length of the CDR3 is 13 residues. The V and J ends lost 7 bases and 7 bases respectively, with 16 bases between them. The germline V gene has CDR1 SQVTM and CDR2 ANQGSEA. General study results and limits: Ophthalmopathy was told apart from stable hyperthyroidism by a 13 V-J model. Expanded thyroid clonotypes (above 0.001) were mostly also found in blood.

This clonotype has a count of ten or more. Its antigen is currently unknown. The source of this sequence is a middle-aged woman with Graves' hyperthyroidism. This chain links TRBV29-1 with TRBJ2-2; D possibly corresponds to TRBD2 (5 bases). What was sequenced was blood. The CDR3 protein is CSASGSGGGELFF. The CDR3 nucleotides read TGCAGCGCCTCGGGATCTGGAGGCGGGGAGCTGTTTTTT.